The 13 T cell receptor beta chains in this list originate from one sample, sequenced in a study of T cell clonotyping in hematopoietic cell transplantation (TCRdb year 2021). Library creation used the immunoSEQ multiplex PCR assay. TCRdb carries this immuneACCESS record with in-frame sequences only. Its versions omit some clonotypes, under half of them owing to an unresolved V gene in the studies checked, with the rest unexplained. This sample gives 15,000 to 25,000 clones in total; around 85% of them show up just once. Around 15% of the sample goes to the ten largest clones. Source material: peripheral blood mononuclear cells. The source of these receptors is a man in his sixties in good health. Some clones in this sample may be carry-over from other donors' samples.

The chain uses TRBV30 and TRBJ1-2, with D unresolved. This CDR3 is built from 10 residues. Germline V gene data show CDR1 as GTSNPN and CDR2 as SVGIG (reference sequence). Trimming left V 4 bases short and J 8 bases short, with 8 bases between. For the CDR3, the DNA is TGTGCCTGGATTCACGGGGGCTACACCTTC. Its protein is CAWIHGGYTF.

The CDR3 sequence is CAIKGASGTEAFF. The DNA of the CDR3 is TGTGCCATAAAGGGGGCGAGTGGCACTGAAGCTTTCTTT. The chain combines TRBV10-3 with TRBJ1-1, with 7 bases fitting TRBD1. V was clipped by 9 bases and J by 4 bases; unmatched bases: 8. This CDR3 contains 13 residues. Germline loops: CDR1 ENHRY, CDR2 SYGVKD.

The chain is built from TRBV2 and TRBJ1-5; D is unclear. Germline values: CDR1 SNHLY, CDR2 FYNNEI. The CDR3 loop spans 14 amino acids. V was pared by 2 bases and J by 0 bases, with 5 bases between. CDR3 sequence (DNA): TGTGCCAGCAGTGAAATACGTAGCAATCAGCCCCAGCATTTT. Amino acid sequence: CASSEIRSNQPQHF.

The chain joins TRBV5-4 to TRBJ2-3; maybe TRBD2 (7 bases). The V and J ends lost 1 base and 4 bases respectively, with 16 bases between them. The CDR3 loop spans 16 amino acids. Germline CDR1 reads SGHNT; CDR2 reads YYREEE (reference sequence). The CDR3 sequence is CASSLIRGAEADTQYF. The CDR3 DNA is TGTGCCAGCAGCTTGATCCGGGGGGCGGAGGCAGATACGCAGTATTTT.

The chain carries TRBV7-3 and TRBJ1-1, with a tentative D call TRBD1 (6 bases). V was pared by 1 base and J by 3 bases, with 6 bases between. The CDR3 sequence is 13 residues long. Germline V gene sequence: CDR1 SGHTA, CDR2 FQGTGA. The chain's CDR3 is CASSLNRDTEAFF. DNA of the CDR3: TGTGCCAGCAGCTTAAACAGGGACACTGAAGCTTTCTTT.

The CDR3 DNA follows: TGCGCCAGCAGCCCGGGACATGGCACAGATACGCAGTATTTT. Translation gives CASSPGHGTDTQYF. The chain joins TRBV4-3 to TRBJ2-3, with D possibly TRBD1 on 6 matching bases. Germline lookup yields CDR1 LGHNA and CDR2 YSLEER. The CDR3 is 14 amino acids. With 4 bases removed from V and 1 base from J, the gap between germline ends came to 9 bases.

The V call is TRBV5-6, the J call TRBJ1-5, with TRBD1 identical over 7 bases. CDR3 length: 16 amino acids. The germline CDR1 and CDR2 sequences are SGHDT and YYEEEE. J lost 6 bases, V lost 1 base, and 10 bases had no gene match. CDR3: CASSLWETGFSQPQHF. In nucleotides, the CDR3 is TGTGCCAGCAGCTTGTGGGAGACAGGGTTCAGTCAGCCCCAGCATTTT.

The J gene is TRBJ1-3, the V gene TRBV29-1; 7 bases match TRBD1. V was clipped by 5 bases and J by 7 bases; unmatched bases: 11. The germline gives CDR1 SQVTM, CDR2 ANQGSEA. The CDR3 has 14 amino acids. CDR3 bases: TGCAGCGTTACACTCGGGACAGTTGCTAACACCATATATTTT. Translating gives CSVTLGTVANTIYF.

A single count supports this clone. J is TRBJ2-1 and V is TRBV6-6; 11 bases map to TRBD2. V dropped 6 bases and J dropped 9; count of bases not matched to a gene: 10. This CDR3 spans 15 amino acids. The germline V gene encodes CDR1 MNHNY and CDR2 SVGAGI (reference sequence). For the CDR3, the DNA is TGTGCCAGCAGCCCTCGACTAGCGGGAACTAGTGAGCAGTTCTTC. This sequence encodes CASSPRLAGTSEQFF.

The V gene is TRBV4-1, the J gene TRBJ1-2; 9 bases match TRBD1. The CDR3 has 17 residues. Trimming cost V 4 bases and J 4 bases; bases outside gene matches: 13. Germline loops: CDR1 MGHRA, CDR2 YSYEKL. The CDR3 here is CASSRGDRAEESYGYTF. The DNA for the CDR3 is TGCGCCAGCAGCCGGGGGGACAGGGCAGAAGAGTCCTATGGCTACACCTTC.

The rearrangement uses TRBV10-3 and TRBJ2-5, with D possibly TRBD1 on 6 matching bases. With 6 bases removed from V and 7 bases from J, the gap between germline ends came to 12 bases. CDR1 is ENHRY and CDR2 is SYGVKD in the germline V gene. This CDR3 is 12 amino acids long. CDR3 loop: CAISLTGPTQYF. CDR3 nucleotides: TGTGCCATCAGCCTGACAGGCCCGACCCAGTACTTC.

The chain combines TRBV19 with TRBJ1-3, with 7 bases lining up with TRBD1. Germline V lookup: CDR1 LNHDA, CDR2 SQIVND (reference sequence). V lost 6 bases and J lost 0; bases outside the gene matches: 8. This CDR3 comprises 16 residues. The CDR3 DNA sequence: TGTGCCAGTAGCCAGACAGGGAGTAACTCTGGAAACACCATATATTTT. The encoded protein is CASSQTGSNSGNTIYF.

The rearrangement links TRBV2 to TRBJ2-5, with D possibly TRBD1 on 6 matching bases. The J call may be faulty, since TRBJ2-7 better matches the DNA end. Germline V gives CDR1 SNHLY, CDR2 FYNNEI. The CDR3 extends over 14 amino acids. The CDR3, as DNA: TGTGCCAGCAGTGGATGGGGGCCACCCTACGAGCAGTACTTC. Amino acids: CASSGWGPPYEQYF.